The rows below give T cell receptor beta chains drawn from one sample of a study of T-cell reconstitution after alpha-beta-depleted transplantation in children. One entry per CDR3 protein results from TCRdb running MiXCR on the PCR reads. The profile covers around 370,000 distinct CDR3 sequences, with roughly 17% appearing a single time and approximately 44% taken by the ten largest. The starting material was PBMCs, mostly from graft donor cells, obtained 360 days after TCRalphabeta/CD19-depleted stem cell transplant. Source of these receptors: a male patient between 2 and 10 years old who had a stem cell transplant for acute lymphoblastic leukemia, so the T cells may come from the graft donor. The CDR3 runs from the conserved cysteine through the conserved F or W. Each record gives: CDR3 length, clone size, D gene, V gene, J gene, CDR3 DNA, CDR3 protein. A D gene is named only where the DNA matches it firmly. Only some rows state a clone size, as once, few, many or a class for expanded clones.

CDR3 length: 13; clone size: many; D gene: NA; V gene: TRBV29-1; J gene: TRBJ2-1; CDR3 DNA: TGCAGCGTTGTTGGGAGGCCCCCCAATGAGCAGTTCTTC; CDR3 protein: CSVVGRPPNEQFF
CDR3 length: 12; clone size: many; D gene: NA; V gene: TRBV24-1; J gene: TRBJ2-3; CDR3 DNA: TGTGCCACCAGCGACTCGAGGCATACGCAGTATTTT; CDR3 protein: CATSDSRHTQYF
CDR3 length: 13; clone size: NA; D gene: NA; V gene: TRBV7-2; J gene: TRBJ2-7; CDR3 DNA: TGTGCCAGCAGCTTAGACCCGATCTACGAGCAGTACTTC; CDR3 protein: CASSLDPIYEQYF
CDR3 length: 21; clone size: few; D gene: TRBD2; V gene: TRBV6-2/TRBV6-3; J gene: TRBJ2-2; CDR3 DNA: TGTGCCAGCAGTTATAGACCCCATGGGACTAGCGTTTCGGAGGTGACCGGGGAGCTGTTTTTT; CDR3 protein: CASSYRPHGTSVSEVTGELFF
CDR3 length: 13; clone size: many; D gene: NA; V gene: TRBV4-3; J gene: TRBJ2-7; CDR3 DNA: TGCGCCAGCAGCCAAGATGTGGGATTCGAGCAGTACTTC; CDR3 protein: CASSQDVGFEQYF
CDR3 length: 15; clone size: NA; D gene: NA; V gene: TRBV5-1; J gene: TRBJ2-5; CDR3 DNA: TGCGCCAGCAGCTTGGCTCCCGGGAGCCAAGAGACCCAGTACTTC; CDR3 protein: CASSLAPGSQETQYF
CDR3 length: 15; clone size: NA; D gene: TRBD2; V gene: TRBV6-1; J gene: TRBJ2-7; CDR3 DNA: TGTGCCAGCAACCGACTAGCGGGAGGGGGCTACGAGCAGTACTTC; CDR3 protein: CASNRLAGGGYEQYF
CDR3 length: 17; clone size: few; D gene: TRBD1; V gene: TRBV5-1; J gene: TRBJ2-1; CDR3 DNA: TGCGCCAGCAGCCTGGGGGCCGGGACAGGACCGTACAATGAGCAGTTCTTC; CDR3 protein: CASSLGAGTGPYNEQFF
CDR3 length: 14; clone size: NA; D gene: TRBD2; V gene: TRBV4-3; J gene: TRBJ2-7; CDR3 DNA: TGCGCCAGCAGCCACGGGACTAGCGGATACGAGCAGTACTTC; CDR3 protein: CASSHGTSGYEQYF
CDR3 length: 16; clone size: NA; D gene: NA; V gene: TRBV28; J gene: TRBJ1-3; CDR3 DNA: TGTGCCAGCAGTTTAGCCGGGGGCTACTCTGGAAACACCATATATTTT; CDR3 protein: CASSLAGGYSGNTIYF
CDR3 length: 15; clone size: NA; D gene: NA; V gene: TRBV12-3/TRBV12-4; J gene: TRBJ2-7; CDR3 DNA: TGTGCCAGCAGTTCTCCCCTCCTTAGGGAAAACGAGCAGTACTTC; CDR3 protein: CASSSPLLRENEQYF
CDR3 length: 13; clone size: NA; D gene: NA; V gene: TRBV14; J gene: TRBJ1-2; CDR3 DNA: TGTGCCAGCAGCCAAGGGGGAACGTACGGCTACACCTTC; CDR3 protein: CASSQGGTYGYTF
CDR3 length: 16; clone size: few; D gene: NA; V gene: TRBV4-3; J gene: TRBJ2-7; CDR3 DNA: TGCGCCAGCAGCCAAGCAACCGGGACCCGGGCCTACGAGCAGTACTTC; CDR3 protein: CASSQATGTRAYEQYF
CDR3 length: 19; clone size: few; D gene: NA; V gene: TRBV7-8; J gene: TRBJ2-5; CDR3 DNA: TGTGCCAGCAGCTCGCATAGACTACCCCGGGAACTCAGGAGGGAGACCCAGTACTTC; CDR3 protein: CASSSHRLPRELRRETQYF
CDR3 length: 14; clone size: NA; D gene: NA; V gene: TRBV7-9; J gene: TRBJ2-5; CDR3 DNA: TGTGCCAGCAGCTTAGCGGTGGGGCAAGAGACCCAGTACTTC; CDR3 protein: CASSLAVGQETQYF
CDR3 length: 13; clone size: few; D gene: NA; V gene: TRBV6-2/TRBV6-3; J gene: TRBJ2-7; CDR3 DNA: TGTGCCAGCAGACCCCCAGGGTCCTACGAGCAGTACTTC; CDR3 protein: CASRPPGSYEQYF
CDR3 length: 16; clone size: NA; D gene: NA; V gene: TRBV21-1; J gene: TRBJ2-3; CDR3 DNA: TGTGCCAGCAGCAGAAGACAGGCCCTCGTCACAGATACGCAGTATTTT; CDR3 protein: CASSRRQALVTDTQYF
CDR3 length: 15; clone size: many; D gene: NA; V gene: TRBV7-2; J gene: TRBJ1-1; CDR3 DNA: TGTGCCAGCAGCCGCGGGGTAGGGAGCCCTACTGAAGCTTTCTTT; CDR3 protein: CASSRGVGSPTEAFF
CDR3 length: 13; clone size: many; D gene: NA; V gene: TRBV6-2/TRBV6-3; J gene: TRBJ2-7; CDR3 DNA: TGTGCCAGCATAGGAGGGGGATCCTACGAGCAGTACTTC; CDR3 protein: CASIGGGSYEQYF
CDR3 length: 12; clone size: NA; D gene: NA; V gene: TRBV18; J gene: TRBJ2-1; CDR3 DNA: TGTGCCAGCTCACCACCGTGGATGGAGCAGTTCTTC; CDR3 protein: CASSPPWMEQFF
CDR3 length: 15; clone size: NA; D gene: NA; V gene: TRBV5-1; J gene: TRBJ2-3; CDR3 DNA: TGCGCCAGCAGCCCGGCGAGCGGCGTCACAGATACGCAGTATTTT; CDR3 protein: CASSPASGVTDTQYF
CDR3 length: 17; clone size: NA; D gene: TRBD1; V gene: TRBV6-5; J gene: TRBJ1-2; CDR3 DNA: TGTGCCAGCAGTTACCTTGTAGGGACAGGGACGCTTACCGGCTACACCTTC; CDR3 protein: CASSYLVGTGTLTGYTF
CDR3 length: 15; clone size: many; D gene: NA; V gene: TRBV7-2; J gene: TRBJ2-1; CDR3 DNA: TGTGCCAGCAGCTTAGCCGACGACTATAGGAGGGAGCAGTTCTTC; CDR3 protein: CASSLADDYRREQFF
CDR3 length: 15; clone size: NA; D gene: NA; V gene: TRBV6-2/TRBV6-3; J gene: TRBJ2-7; CDR3 DNA: TGTGCCAGCAGTTACGATCGGTGGCGGGACTACGAGCAGTACTTC; CDR3 protein: CASSYDRWRDYEQYF
CDR3 length: 16; clone size: NA; D gene: NA; V gene: TRBV20-1; J gene: TRBJ2-3; CDR3 DNA: TGCAGTGCTAGAGATCGTTGGCGGGAAAAATCAGATACGCAGTATTTT; CDR3 protein: CSARDRWREKSDTQYF
CDR3 length: 15; clone size: many; D gene: NA; V gene: TRBV12-3/TRBV12-4; J gene: TRBJ2-1; CDR3 DNA: TGTGCCAGCAGCGGACGGTCTAGCTCCTACAATGAGCAGTTCTTC; CDR3 protein: CASSGRSSSYNEQFF
CDR3 length: 13; clone size: few; D gene: NA; V gene: TRBV4-3; J gene: TRBJ2-2; CDR3 DNA: TGCGCCAGCAGCCACCCCATGTCCGGGGAGCTGTTTTTT; CDR3 protein: CASSHPMSGELFF
CDR3 length: 16; clone size: NA; D gene: TRBD2; V gene: TRBV14; J gene: TRBJ2-1; CDR3 DNA: TGTGCCAGCAGCCAAGGCGGCGGGAGGGCCAGAGGTGAGCAGTTCTTC; CDR3 protein: CASSQGGGRARGEQFF
CDR3 length: 15; clone size: few; D gene: NA; V gene: TRBV9; J gene: TRBJ2-1; CDR3 DNA: TGTGCCAGCAGCGTAGAAGGACTAAGCTACAATGAGCAGTTCTTC; CDR3 protein: CASSVEGLSYNEQFF
CDR3 length: 13; clone size: many; D gene: NA; V gene: TRBV27; J gene: TRBJ2-2; CDR3 DNA: TGTGCCAGCACCCGAACAGGCGCCGGGGAGCTGTTTTTT; CDR3 protein: CASTRTGAGELFF
CDR3 length: 15; clone size: few; D gene: NA; V gene: TRBV4-2; J gene: TRBJ2-4; CDR3 DNA: TGTGCCAGCAGCCAAGCCGAGTTAGACAAAAACATTCAGTACTTC; CDR3 protein: CASSQAELDKNIQYF
CDR3 length: 16; clone size: few; D gene: TRBD2; V gene: TRBV5-1; J gene: TRBJ2-3; CDR3 DNA: TGCGCCAGCAGCCCGGACGGAGCGGGAGGTGGAGATACGCAGTATTTT; CDR3 protein: CASSPDGAGGGDTQYF
CDR3 length: 15; clone size: few; D gene: TRBD2; V gene: TRBV10-3; J gene: TRBJ2-3; CDR3 DNA: TGTGCCATCAGTGGGACTAGCGGGAGTCCAGATACGCAGTATTTT; CDR3 protein: CAISGTSGSPDTQYF
CDR3 length: 13; clone size: NA; D gene: TRBD1; V gene: TRBV28; J gene: TRBJ2-7; CDR3 DNA: TGTGCCAGCCTGGACAGGGGGAGATACGAGCAGTACTTC; CDR3 protein: CASLDRGRYEQYF
CDR3 length: 17; clone size: many; D gene: TRBD1; V gene: TRBV7-9; J gene: TRBJ2-3; CDR3 DNA: TGTGCCAGCAGCTTAGATGCGTGGGACAGGGAGTTTGATACGCAGTATTTT; CDR3 protein: CASSLDAWDREFDTQYF
CDR3 length: 13; clone size: few; D gene: NA; V gene: TRBV30; J gene: TRBJ2-7; CDR3 DNA: TGTGCCTGGAGCTGGGACAACTCCTACGAGCAGTACTTC; CDR3 protein: CAWSWDNSYEQYF
CDR3 length: 14; clone size: few; D gene: NA; V gene: TRBV3-1; J gene: TRBJ1-1; CDR3 DNA: TGTGCCAGCAGCCAAATGACAGTGAACACTGAAGCTTTCTTT; CDR3 protein: CASSQMTVNTEAFF
CDR3 length: 18; clone size: few; D gene: NA; V gene: TRBV7-9; J gene: TRBJ2-1; CDR3 DNA: TGTGCCAGCAGCTTAGTAAATCCGGGACCCAGCTCCTACAATGAGCAGTTCTTC; CDR3 protein: CASSLVNPGPSSYNEQFF
CDR3 length: 14; clone size: NA; D gene: TRBD1; V gene: TRBV18; J gene: TRBJ2-5; CDR3 DNA: TGTGCCAGCTCACCAAGGCAGGGGGCTGAGACCCAGTACTTC; CDR3 protein: CASSPRQGAETQYF
CDR3 length: 14; clone size: few; D gene: NA; V gene: TRBV12-3/TRBV12-4; J gene: TRBJ2-5; CDR3 DNA: TGTGCCAGCAGTTTCCAGCTAGCGAAAGAGACCCAGTACTTC; CDR3 protein: CASSFQLAKETQYF
CDR3 length: 13; clone size: NA; D gene: NA; V gene: TRBV6-1; J gene: TRBJ2-1; CDR3 DNA: TGTGCCAGCAGTGAAGTCTGGGGGAATGAGCAGTTCTTC; CDR3 protein: CASSEVWGNEQFF
CDR3 length: 17; clone size: few; D gene: NA; V gene: TRBV28; J gene: TRBJ2-6; CDR3 DNA: TGTGCCAGCAGTTCCGCTGCCGGGACCCCGACGCCCAACGTCCTGACTTTC; CDR3 protein: CASSSAAGTPTPNVLTF
CDR3 length: 13; clone size: NA; D gene: NA; V gene: TRBV10-3; J gene: TRBJ2-7; CDR3 DNA: TGTGCCATCAGTGAGGCTGGGGTCTACGAGCAGTACTTC; CDR3 protein: CAISEAGVYEQYF
CDR3 length: 16; clone size: many; D gene: NA; V gene: TRBV20-1; J gene: TRBJ1-1; CDR3 DNA: TGCAGTGCTAGAGATCCGGGCAGGTTCTTGAACACTGAAGCTTTCTTT; CDR3 protein: CSARDPGRFLNTEAFF
CDR3 length: 20; clone size: NA; D gene: TRBD2; V gene: TRBV6-2/TRBV6-3; J gene: TRBJ2-5; CDR3 DNA: TGTGCCAGCAGTTACTCGACCGGACTAGCGGGATTGGGAGCGTTAGAGACCCAGTACTTC; CDR3 protein: CASSYSTGLAGLGALETQYF
CDR3 length: 13; clone size: NA; D gene: NA; V gene: TRBV6-5; J gene: TRBJ2-1; CDR3 DNA: TGTGCCAGCAGTTACTCCCTAGCGAGTGAGCAGTTCTTC; CDR3 protein: CASSYSLASEQFF
CDR3 length: 12; clone size: NA; D gene: TRBD1; V gene: TRBV6-2/TRBV6-3; J gene: TRBJ2-1; CDR3 DNA: TGTGCCAGCAGTCACAGACAGGGGAGTAGGTTCTTC; CDR3 protein: CASSHRQGSRFF
CDR3 length: 15; clone size: NA; D gene: TRBD1; V gene: TRBV15; J gene: TRBJ2-7; CDR3 DNA: TGTGCCACCAGCCCCCGACAGGGTGCTGGGTACGAGCAGTACTTC; CDR3 protein: CATSPRQGAGYEQYF
CDR3 length: 18; clone size: NA; D gene: TRBD2; V gene: TRBV27; J gene: TRBJ2-1; CDR3 DNA: TGTGCCAGCAGTTTCCTCGGGGCGAGTAGCGGGACTGACAATGAGCAGTTCTTC; CDR3 protein: CASSFLGASSGTDNEQFF
CDR3 length: 16; clone size: NA; D gene: TRBD2; V gene: TRBV4-1; J gene: TRBJ2-1; CDR3 DNA: TGCGCCAGCAGCCCGGGACTAGCGGGAGGGCAGGGTGAGCAGTTCTTC; CDR3 protein: CASSPGLAGGQGEQFF
CDR3 length: 13; clone size: many; D gene: NA; V gene: TRBV18; J gene: TRBJ2-5; CDR3 DNA: TGTGCCAGCTCACCGTGGTTACAAGAGACCCAGTACTTC; CDR3 protein: CASSPWLQETQYF